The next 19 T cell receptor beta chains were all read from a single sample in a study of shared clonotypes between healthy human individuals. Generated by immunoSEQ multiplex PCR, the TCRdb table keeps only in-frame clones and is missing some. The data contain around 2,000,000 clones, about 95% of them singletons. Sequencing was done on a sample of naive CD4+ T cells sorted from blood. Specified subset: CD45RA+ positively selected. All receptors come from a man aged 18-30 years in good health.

CDR3 protein: CASSFGAIYGYTF. CDR3 nucleotides: TGCGCCAGCAGCTTCGGGGCGATCTATGGCTACACCTTC. The V and J genes are TRBV5-1 and TRBJ1-2; weak D call: TRBD1 (5 bases). There are 13 residues in the CDR3. CDR1 and CDR2 (germline): SGHRS, YFSETQ. The V end lost 2 bases, the J end lost 4 bases, and 9 bases lay between the germline ends.

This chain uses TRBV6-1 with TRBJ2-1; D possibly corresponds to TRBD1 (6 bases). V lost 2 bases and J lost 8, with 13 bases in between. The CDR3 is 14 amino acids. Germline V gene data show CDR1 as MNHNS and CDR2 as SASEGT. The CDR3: CASSEWRGGHEQFF. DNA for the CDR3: TGTGCCAGCAGTGAATGGCGTGGGGGCCATGAGCAGTTCTTC.

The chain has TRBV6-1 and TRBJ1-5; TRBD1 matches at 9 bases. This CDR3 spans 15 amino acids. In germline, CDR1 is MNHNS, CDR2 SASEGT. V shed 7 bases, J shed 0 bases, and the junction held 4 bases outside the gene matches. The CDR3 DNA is TGTGCCAGCATTCTACAGGGGGCTAGCAATCAGCCCCAGCATTTT. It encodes CASILQGASNQPQHF.

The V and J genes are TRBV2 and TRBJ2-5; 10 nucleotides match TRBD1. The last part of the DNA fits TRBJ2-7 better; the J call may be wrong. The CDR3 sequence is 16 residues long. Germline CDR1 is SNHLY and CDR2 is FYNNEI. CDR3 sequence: CASRARDRGGYYEQYF. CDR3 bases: TGTGCCAGCAGAGCTAGGGACAGGGGAGGGTATTACGAGCAGTACTTC.

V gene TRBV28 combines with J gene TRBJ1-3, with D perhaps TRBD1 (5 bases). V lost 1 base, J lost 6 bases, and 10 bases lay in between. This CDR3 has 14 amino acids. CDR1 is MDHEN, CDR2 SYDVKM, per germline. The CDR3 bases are TGTGCCAGCAGTTTATCCCCAGGGCAAAACACCATATATTTT. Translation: CASSLSPGQNTIYF.

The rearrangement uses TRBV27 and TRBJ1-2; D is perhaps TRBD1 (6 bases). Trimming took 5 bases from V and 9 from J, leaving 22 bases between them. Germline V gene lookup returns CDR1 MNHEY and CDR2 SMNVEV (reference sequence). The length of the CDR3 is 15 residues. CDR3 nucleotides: TGTGCCAGCAGTCCTCTACAGGGTTTTATCTTTCGCTACACCTTC. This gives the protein CASSPLQGFIFRYTF.

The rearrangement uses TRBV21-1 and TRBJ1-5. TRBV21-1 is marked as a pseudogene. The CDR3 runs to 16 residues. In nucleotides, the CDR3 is TGTGCCAGCAGCAAAGGACGGTTGTATAGCAATCAGCCCCAGCATTTT. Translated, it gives CASSKGRLYSNQPQHF.

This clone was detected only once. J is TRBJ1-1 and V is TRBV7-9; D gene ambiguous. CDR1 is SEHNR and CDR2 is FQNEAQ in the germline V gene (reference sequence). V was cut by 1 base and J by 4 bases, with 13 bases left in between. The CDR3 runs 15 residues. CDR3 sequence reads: CASSLGSARTTEAFF. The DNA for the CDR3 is TGTGCCAGCAGCTTAGGATCAGCGAGGACCACTGAAGCTTTCTTT. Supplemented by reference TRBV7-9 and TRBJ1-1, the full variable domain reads DTGVSQNPRHKITKRGQNVTFRCDPISEHNRLYWYRQTLGQGPEFLTYFQNEAQLEKSRLLSDRFSAERPKGSFSTLEIQRTEQGDSAMYLCASSLGSARTTEAFFGQGTRLTVV.

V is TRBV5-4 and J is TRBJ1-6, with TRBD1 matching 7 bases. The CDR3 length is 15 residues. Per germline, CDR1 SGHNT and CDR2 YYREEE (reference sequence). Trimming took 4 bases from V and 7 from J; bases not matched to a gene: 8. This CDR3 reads CASSGTGTVNSPLHF. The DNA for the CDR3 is TGTGCCAGCAGCGGGACCGGGACAGTAAATTCACCCCTCCACTTT.

CDR3 sequence reads: CASSPRGGEETQYF. CDR3 sequence (DNA): TGTGCCAGCAGCCCCCGTGGGGGGGAAGAGACCCAGTACTTC. The chain couples TRBV11-2 to TRBJ2-5; 7 nucleotides line up with TRBD2. V gave up 5 bases and J gave up 3 bases; unmatched junction bases: 6. This CDR3 is 14 amino acids long. Germline values: CDR1 SGHAT, CDR2 FQNNGV.

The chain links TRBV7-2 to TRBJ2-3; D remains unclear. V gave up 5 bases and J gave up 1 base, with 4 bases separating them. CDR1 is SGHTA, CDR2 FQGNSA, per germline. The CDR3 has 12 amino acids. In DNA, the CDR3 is TGTGCCAGCAGCGTACGCACAGATACGCAGTATTTT. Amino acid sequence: CASSVRTDTQYF.

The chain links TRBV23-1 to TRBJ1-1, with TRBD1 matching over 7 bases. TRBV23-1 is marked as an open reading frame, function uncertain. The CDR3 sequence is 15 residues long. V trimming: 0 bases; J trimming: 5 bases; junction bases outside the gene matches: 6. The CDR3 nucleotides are TGCGCCAGCAGTCAATCCGTCAGGGGGGATACTGAAGCTTTCTTT. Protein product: CASSQSVRGDTEAFF.

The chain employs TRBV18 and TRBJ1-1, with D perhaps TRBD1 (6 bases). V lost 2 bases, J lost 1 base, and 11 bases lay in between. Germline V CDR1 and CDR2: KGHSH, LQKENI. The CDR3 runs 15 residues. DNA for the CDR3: TGTGCCAGCTCACCAATTCAGGGGTGGAACACTGAAGCTTTCTTT. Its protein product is CASSPIQGWNTEAFF.

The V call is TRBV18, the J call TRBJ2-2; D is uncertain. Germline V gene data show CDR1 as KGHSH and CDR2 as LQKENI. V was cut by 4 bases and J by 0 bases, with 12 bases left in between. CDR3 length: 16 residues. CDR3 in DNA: TGTGCCAGCTCACGAGACCAGTACGCGAACACCGGGGAGCTGTTTTTT. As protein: CASSRDQYANTGELFF.

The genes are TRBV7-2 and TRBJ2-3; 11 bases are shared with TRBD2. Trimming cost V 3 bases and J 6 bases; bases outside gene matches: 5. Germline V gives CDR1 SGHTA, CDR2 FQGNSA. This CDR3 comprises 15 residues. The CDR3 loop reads CASSFSGRVGDTQYF. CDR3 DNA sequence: TGTGCCAGCAGCTTTAGCGGGAGGGTTGGCGATACGCAGTATTTT.

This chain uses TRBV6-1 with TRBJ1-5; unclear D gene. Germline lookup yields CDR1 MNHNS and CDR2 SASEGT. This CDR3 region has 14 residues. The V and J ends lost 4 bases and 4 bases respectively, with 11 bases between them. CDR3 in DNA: TGTGCCAGCAGTGTACAGCACTTGAATCAGCCCCAGCATTTT. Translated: CASSVQHLNQPQHF.

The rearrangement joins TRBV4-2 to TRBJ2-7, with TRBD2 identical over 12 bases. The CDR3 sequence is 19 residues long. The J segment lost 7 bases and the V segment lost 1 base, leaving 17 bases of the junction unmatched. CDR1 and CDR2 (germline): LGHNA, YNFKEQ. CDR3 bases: TGTGCCAGCAGCCAAGCACCGACTAGCGGGAGTCTCGGGGTGTGGGAGCAGTACTTC. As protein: CASSQAPTSGSLGVWEQYF.

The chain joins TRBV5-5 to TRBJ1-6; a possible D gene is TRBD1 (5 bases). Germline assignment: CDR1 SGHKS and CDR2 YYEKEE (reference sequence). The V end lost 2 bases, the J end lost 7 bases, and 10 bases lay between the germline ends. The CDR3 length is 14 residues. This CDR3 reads CASSFRVGNSPLHF. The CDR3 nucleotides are TGTGCCAGCAGCTTCAGGGTTGGCAATTCACCCCTCCACTTT.

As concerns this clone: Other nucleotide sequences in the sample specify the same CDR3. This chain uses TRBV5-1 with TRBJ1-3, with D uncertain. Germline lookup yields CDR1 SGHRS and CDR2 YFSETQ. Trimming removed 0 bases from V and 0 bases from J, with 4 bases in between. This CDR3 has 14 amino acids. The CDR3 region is CASSLGDSGNTIYF. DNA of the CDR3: TGCGCCAGCAGCTTGGGGGACTCTGGAAACACCATATATTTT.